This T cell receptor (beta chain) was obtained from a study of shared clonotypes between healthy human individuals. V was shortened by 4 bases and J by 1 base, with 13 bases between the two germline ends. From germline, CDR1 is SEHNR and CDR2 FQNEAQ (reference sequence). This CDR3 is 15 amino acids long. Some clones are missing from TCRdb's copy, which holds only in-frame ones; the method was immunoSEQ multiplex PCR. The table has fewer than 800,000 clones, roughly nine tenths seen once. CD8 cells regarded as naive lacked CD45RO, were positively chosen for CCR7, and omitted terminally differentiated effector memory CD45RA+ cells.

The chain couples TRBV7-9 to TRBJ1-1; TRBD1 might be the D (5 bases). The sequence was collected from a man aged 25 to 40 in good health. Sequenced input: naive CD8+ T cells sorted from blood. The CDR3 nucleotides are TGTGCCAGCAGCTCCGGGGCCGGGTGGAACACTGAAGCTTTCTTT. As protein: CASSSGAGWNTEAFF.